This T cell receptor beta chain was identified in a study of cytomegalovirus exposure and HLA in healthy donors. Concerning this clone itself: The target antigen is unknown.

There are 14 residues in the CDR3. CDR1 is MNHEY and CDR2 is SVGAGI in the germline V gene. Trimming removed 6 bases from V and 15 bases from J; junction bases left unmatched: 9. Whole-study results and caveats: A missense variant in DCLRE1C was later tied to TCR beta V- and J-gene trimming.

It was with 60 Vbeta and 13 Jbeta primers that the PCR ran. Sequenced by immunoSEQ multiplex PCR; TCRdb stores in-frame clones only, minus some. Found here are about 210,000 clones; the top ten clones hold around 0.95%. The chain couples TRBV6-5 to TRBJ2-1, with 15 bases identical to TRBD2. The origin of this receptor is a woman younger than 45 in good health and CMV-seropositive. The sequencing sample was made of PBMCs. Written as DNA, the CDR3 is TGTGCCAGCAGCTTCGGACTAGCGGGAGGGAGTCTGTTCTTC. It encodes CASSFGLAGGSLFF.